This TCR beta chain was sequenced during a study of PD-1 blockade in classical Hodgkin lymphoma. Method: immunoSEQ multiplex PCR; TCRdb's copy keeps in-frame clones and lacks some. The table has some 93,000 clones, 75% to 90% seen once. With no exception, relapse followed autologous stem cell transplantation in all patients, and brentuximab vedotin exposure varied. This clone was found a few times. A junction boundary mismatches the germline segment, possibly from a read error. There are 14 residues in the CDR3. CDR1 is SGHRS and CDR2 is YFSETQ in the germline V gene. This clonotype originated in a human donor with classical Hodgkin lymphoma. The sequencing here drew on peripheral blood mononuclear cells (PBMCs), taken before the second cycle of nivolumab. V usage is TRBV5-1 and J usage is TRBJ2-3; TRBD2 matches 9 bases. This CDR3 is CASSSGTSRDTQYF. The CDR3 DNA follows: TGCGCCAGCAGCTCCGGGACTAGCAGAGATACGCAGTATTTT.